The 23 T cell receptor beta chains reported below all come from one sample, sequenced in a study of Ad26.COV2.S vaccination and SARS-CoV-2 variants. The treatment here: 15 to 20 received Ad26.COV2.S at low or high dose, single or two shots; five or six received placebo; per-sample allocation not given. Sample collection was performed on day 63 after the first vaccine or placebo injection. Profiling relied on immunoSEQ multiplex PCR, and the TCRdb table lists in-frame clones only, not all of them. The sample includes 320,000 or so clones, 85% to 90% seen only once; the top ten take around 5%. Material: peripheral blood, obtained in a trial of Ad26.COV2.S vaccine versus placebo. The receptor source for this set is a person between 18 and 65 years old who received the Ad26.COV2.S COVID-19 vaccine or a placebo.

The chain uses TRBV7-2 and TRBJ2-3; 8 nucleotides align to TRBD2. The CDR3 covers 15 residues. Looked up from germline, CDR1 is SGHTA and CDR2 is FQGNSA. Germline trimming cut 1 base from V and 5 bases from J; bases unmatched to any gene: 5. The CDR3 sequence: CASSLEGLVRDTQYF. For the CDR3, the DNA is TGTGCCAGCAGCTTAGAGGGACTAGTTCGAGATACGCAGTATTTT.

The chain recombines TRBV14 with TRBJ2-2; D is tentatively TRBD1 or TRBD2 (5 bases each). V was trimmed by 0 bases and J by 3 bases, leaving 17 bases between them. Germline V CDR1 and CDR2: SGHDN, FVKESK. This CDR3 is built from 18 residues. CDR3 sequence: CASSQDQGGGYYTGELFF. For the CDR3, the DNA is TGTGCCAGCAGCCAAGATCAGGGTGGAGGCTACTACACCGGGGAGCTGTTTTTT.

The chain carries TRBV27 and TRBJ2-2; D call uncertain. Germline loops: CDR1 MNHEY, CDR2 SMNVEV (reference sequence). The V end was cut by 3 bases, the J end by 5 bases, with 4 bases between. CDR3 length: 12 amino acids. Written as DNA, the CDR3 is TGTGCCAGCAGTTTTTTTACCGGGGAGCTGTTTTTT. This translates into CASSFFTGELFF.

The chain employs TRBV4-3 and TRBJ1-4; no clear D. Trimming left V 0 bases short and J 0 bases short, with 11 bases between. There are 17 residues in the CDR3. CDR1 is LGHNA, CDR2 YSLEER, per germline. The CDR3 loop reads CASSQDLLRSTNEKLFF. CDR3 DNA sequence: TGCGCCAGCAGCCAAGATCTTTTGAGGTCAACTAATGAAAAACTGTTTTTT.

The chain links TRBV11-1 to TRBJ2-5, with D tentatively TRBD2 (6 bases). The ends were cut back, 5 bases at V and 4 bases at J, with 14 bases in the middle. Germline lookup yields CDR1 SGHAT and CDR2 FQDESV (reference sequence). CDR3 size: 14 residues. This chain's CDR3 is CASSQLAGGETQYF. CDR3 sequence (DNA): TGTGCCAGCAGCCAACTAGCAGGCGGAGAGACCCAGTACTTC.

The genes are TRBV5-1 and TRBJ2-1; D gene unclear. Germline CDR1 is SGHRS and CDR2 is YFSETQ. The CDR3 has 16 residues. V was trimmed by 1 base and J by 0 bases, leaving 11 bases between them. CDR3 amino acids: CASSLRLPSSYNEQFF. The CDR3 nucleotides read TGCGCCAGCAGCTTGCGTCTACCGAGCTCCTACAATGAGCAGTTCTTC. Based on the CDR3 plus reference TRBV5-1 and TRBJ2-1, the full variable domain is KAGVTQTPRYLIKTRGQQVTLSCSPISGHRSVSWYQQTPGQGLQFLFEYFSETQRNKGNFPGRFSGRQFSNSRSEMNVSTLELGDSALYLCASSLRLPSSYNEQFFGPGTRLTVL.

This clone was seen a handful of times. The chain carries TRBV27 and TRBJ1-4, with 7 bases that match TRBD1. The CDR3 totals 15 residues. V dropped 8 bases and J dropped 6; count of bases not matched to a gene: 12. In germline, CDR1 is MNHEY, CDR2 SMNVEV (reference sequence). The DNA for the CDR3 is TGTGCCAGCTCACCTACTACAGGGGACCATGAAAAACTGTTTTTT. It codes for CASSPTTGDHEKLFF.

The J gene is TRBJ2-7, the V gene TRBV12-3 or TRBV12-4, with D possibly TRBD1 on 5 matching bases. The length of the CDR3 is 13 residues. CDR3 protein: CASSPHTGIGVTV. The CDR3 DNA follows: TGTGCCAGCAGTCCCCATACAGGAATTGGAGTTACAGTC.

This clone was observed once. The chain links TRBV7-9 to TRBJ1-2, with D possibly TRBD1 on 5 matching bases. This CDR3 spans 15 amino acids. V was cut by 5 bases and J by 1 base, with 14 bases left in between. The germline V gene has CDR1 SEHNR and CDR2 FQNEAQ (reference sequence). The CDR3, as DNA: TGTGCCAGCAGCCTCGCAGGGATGCTTAACTATGGCTACACCTTC. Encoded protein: CASSLAGMLNYGYTF.

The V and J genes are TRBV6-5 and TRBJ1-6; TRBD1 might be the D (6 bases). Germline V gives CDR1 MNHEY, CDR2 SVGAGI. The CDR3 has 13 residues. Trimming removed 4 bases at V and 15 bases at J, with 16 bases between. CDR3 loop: CASSSDSPRLLHF. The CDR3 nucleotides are TGTGCCAGCAGTTCGGACAGCCCTCGGCTCCTCCACTTT.

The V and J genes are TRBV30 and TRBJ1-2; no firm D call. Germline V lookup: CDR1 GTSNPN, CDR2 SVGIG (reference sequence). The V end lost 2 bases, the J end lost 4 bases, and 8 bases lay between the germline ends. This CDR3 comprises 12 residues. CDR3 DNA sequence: TGTGCCTGGAGTCGAGGGTCCTATGGCTACACCTTC. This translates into CAWSRGSYGYTF.

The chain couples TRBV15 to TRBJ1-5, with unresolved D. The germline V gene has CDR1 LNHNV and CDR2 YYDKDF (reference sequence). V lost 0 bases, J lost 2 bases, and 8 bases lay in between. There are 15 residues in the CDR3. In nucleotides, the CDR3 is TGTGCCACCAGCAGAGAGGAGGGTGGCAATCAGCCCCAGCATTTT. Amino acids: CATSREEGGNQPQHF.

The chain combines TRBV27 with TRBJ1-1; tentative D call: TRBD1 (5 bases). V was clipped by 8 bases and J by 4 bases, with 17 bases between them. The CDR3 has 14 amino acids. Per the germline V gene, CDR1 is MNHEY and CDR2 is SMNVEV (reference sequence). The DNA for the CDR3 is TGTGCCAGCCAAACCCTCGGGACCGTCACTGAAGCTTTCTTT. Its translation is CASQTLGTVTEAFF.

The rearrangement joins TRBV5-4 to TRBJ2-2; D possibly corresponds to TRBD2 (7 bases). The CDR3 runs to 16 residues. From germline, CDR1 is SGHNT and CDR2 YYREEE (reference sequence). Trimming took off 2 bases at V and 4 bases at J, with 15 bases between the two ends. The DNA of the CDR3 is TGTGCCAGCAGCTTTTTCGTGGGAGGGGGCACCGGGGAGCTGTTTTTT. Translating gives CASSFFVGGGTGELFF.

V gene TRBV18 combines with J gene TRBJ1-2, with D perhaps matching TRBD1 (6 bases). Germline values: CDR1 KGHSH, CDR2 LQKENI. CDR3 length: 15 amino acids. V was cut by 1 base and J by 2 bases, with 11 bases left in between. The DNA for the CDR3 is TGTGCCAGCTCACCACGGGGGGGCGAGAACTATGGCTACACCTTC. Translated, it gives CASSPRGGENYGYTF. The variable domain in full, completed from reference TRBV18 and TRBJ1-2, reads NAGVMQNPRHLVRRRGQEARLRCSPMKGHSHVYWYRQLPEEGLKFMVYLQKENIIDESGMPKERFSAEFPKEGPSILRIQQVVRGDSAAYFCASSPRGGENYGYTFGSGTRLTVV.

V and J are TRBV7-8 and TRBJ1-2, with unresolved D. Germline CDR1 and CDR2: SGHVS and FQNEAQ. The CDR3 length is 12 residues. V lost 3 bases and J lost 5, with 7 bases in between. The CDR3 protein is CASSFQTYGYTF. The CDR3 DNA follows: TGTGCCAGCAGCTTCCAAACTTATGGCTACACCTTC.

The CDR3 is CASSPSAGGTDTQYF. As DNA, the CDR3 is TGTGCCAGCAGCCCCTCGGCGGGAGGGACAGATACGCAGTATTTT. The chain employs TRBV6-2 or TRBV6-3 and TRBJ2-3; TRBD2 matches at 9 bases. From germline, CDR1 is MNHEY and CDR2 SVGEGT. The trim removed 6 bases at V and 3 bases at J, leaving 7 bases unmatched. The CDR3 is 15 residues long.

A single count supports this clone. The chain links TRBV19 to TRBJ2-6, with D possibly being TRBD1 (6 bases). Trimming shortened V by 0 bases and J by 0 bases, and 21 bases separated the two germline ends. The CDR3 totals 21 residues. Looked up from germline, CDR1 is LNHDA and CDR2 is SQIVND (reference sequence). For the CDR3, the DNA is TGTGCCAGTAGTATAGATCTTTCCCCACAGGGATCAGACTCTGGGGCCAACGTCCTGACTTTC. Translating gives CASSIDLSPQGSDSGANVLTF.

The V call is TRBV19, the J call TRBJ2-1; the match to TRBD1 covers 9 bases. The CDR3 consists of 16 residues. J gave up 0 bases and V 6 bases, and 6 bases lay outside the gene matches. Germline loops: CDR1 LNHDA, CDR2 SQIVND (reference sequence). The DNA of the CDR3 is TGTGCCAGTAGGTCCACAGGGGGCAGCTCCTACAATGAGCAGTTCTTC. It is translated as CASRSTGGSSYNEQFF.

CDR3 nucleotides: TGTGCCAGCAGCGCCACAGGGGGCCTACCCTACGAGCAGTACTTC. This translates into CASSATGGLPYEQYF. The chain joins TRBV11-2 to TRBJ2-7, with 9 bases that match TRBD1. The V and J ends lost 5 bases and 2 bases, in that order; junction bases with no gene match: 7. CDR3 length: 15 residues. CDR1 is SGHAT, CDR2 FQNNGV, per germline.

DNA for the CDR3: TGTGCCTGTGGTCTAAGGGCTTTCTTT. This gives the protein CACGLRAFF. The genes are TRBV30 and TRBJ1-1, with D unclear. V was trimmed by 6 bases and J by 11 bases, leaving 10 bases between them. The V gene's germline CDR1 is GTSNPN and CDR2 SVGIG (reference sequence). There are 9 residues in the CDR3.

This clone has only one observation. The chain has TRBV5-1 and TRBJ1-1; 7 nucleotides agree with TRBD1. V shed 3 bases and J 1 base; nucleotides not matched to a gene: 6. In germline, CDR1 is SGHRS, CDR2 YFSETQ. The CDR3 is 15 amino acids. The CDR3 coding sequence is TGCGCCAGCAGCTGGACCGGGACAGCGAACACTGAAGCTTTCTTT. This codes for CASSWTGTANTEAFF.

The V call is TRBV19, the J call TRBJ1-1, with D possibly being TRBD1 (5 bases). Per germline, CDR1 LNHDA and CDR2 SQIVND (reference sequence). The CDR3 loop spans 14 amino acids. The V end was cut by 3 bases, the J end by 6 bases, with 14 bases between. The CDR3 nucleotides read TGTGCCAGTAGTATGGGACTGGGGGGAGCTGAAGCTTTCTTT. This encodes CASSMGLGGAEAFF.